This TCR beta chain stems from a study of T cell responses to AZD1222 COVID-19 vaccine (dated by TCRdb to 2020 to 2022). Broadly, across the study: AZD1222 recipients whose second dose came at about 4 weeks and those whose second dose came at about 12 weeks were combined into one group, since spike-specific TCR depth and breadth did not differ between the two schedules. Trial participants were enrolled by age into 18-55, 56-69 and 70-plus year subgroups, with approximately 160, 26 and 62 TCR-sequenced participants respectively. TCR sequencing covered 233 trial participants: nearly 210 given two doses of AZD1222 and 26 given two doses of MenACWY control vaccine.

The germline V gene yields SGHVS for CDR1 and FQNEAQ for CDR2. V loses 3 bases, J loses 0 bases, and the germline ends lie 12 bases apart. Measured from the cysteine to the phenylalanine, the CDR3 is 16 residues long. Only the CDR3 part of the read is kept: 48 bases, read in frame from the first base. The CDR3 regions of human TCRbeta chains were subjected to immunosequencing. Turning to the authors' computational methods: TCRs in the repertoires were matched against a reference library of SARS-CoV-2-specific TCRs that had been generated with the MIRA antigen-specificity platform. Breadth meant the fraction of unique TCRs that were SARS-CoV-2-associated, whereas depth meant the fraction of total T cells that were SARS-CoV-2-associated. Using the MIRA data, every spike-specific TCR was mapped to the spike region that the TCR reacted to and assigned to either a CD4 or a CD8 class. Log10-transformed breadth and depth values were compared by one-way ANOVA with Sidak's multiple comparisons tests. TCRdb carries this immuneACCESS record with in-frame sequences only. Its versions omit some clonotypes, under half of them owing to an unresolved V gene in the studies checked, with the rest unexplained. V and J calls and clone size are as listed in that table; D and trimming were resolved from the DNA. The sample table records 100,000 or so clones; about 88% of these occur just once. The ten most abundant clones make up about 9.1% of the sample.

The meaning of the sample's time point label: baseline before first vaccination. The vaccinee samples were drawn from two UK trials, COV001 and COV002, one of which was a single-blind randomized controlled phase 2/3 trial testing AZD1222 (ChAdOx1 nCoV-19) in healthy adults. For TCRbeta chain sequencing, PBMC samples from trial participants were taken at day 0 and at day 28 after the second dose. As to this clone: Its antigen specificity is not known. Qualities for individual bases were not recorded, and no much larger clone is one base off.

General conclusions and limits of the study: Conclusions about previously exposed vaccinees were limited because only a handful of AZD1222 recipients were SARS-CoV-2 seropositive at baseline. The 56-69-year group was small, and its depth increase did not reach significance, likely because of low power. Because no day 14 peak-response samples were available, repertoires were characterized only after the peak T cell response. After two AZD1222 doses, both the breadth and the depth of spike-specific TCRs were significantly higher than at day 0 and than in MenACWY recipients. Nearly half of unique spike-specific TCRs reportedly recognized epitopes outside regions mutated in the B.1.351 and B.1.1.7 variants. The whole spike protein was spanned by vaccine-associated CD4 TCRs, and dominant responses were seen in regions 160-218 and 743-854. Participants were mostly white British, with more females than males. The authors suggested clonal diversity may have been underestimated.

This specimen was peripheral blood, taken on day 0 of AZD1222 vaccination. The sequence derives from an adult in good health. This sequence uses TRBV7-8 and TRBJ2-4; TRBD2 is a weak D gene call, 5 bases matching. The nucleotides are TGTGCCAGCAGCTTCGGTCCCCGGGGAGCCAAAAACATTCAGTACTTC. Its translation reads: CASSFGPRGAKNIQYF.